The T cell receptor beta chain under discussion was sequenced for a study of T cell changes during pregnancy in multiple sclerosis. Libraries were prepared by immunoSEQ multiplex PCR; TCRdb keeps only in-frame clonotypes and omits some of them. The sample has 75,000 to 95,000 clones; roughly 90% are singletons. CDR3 length: 15 amino acids. Between the trimmed V and J ends, which lost 3 bases and 2 bases, there was a span of 11 bases. CDR1 is SGHTA, CDR2 FQGNSA, per germline. The TCR sequence derives from a female donor with multiple sclerosis, enrolled in a pregnancy study. The J gene is TRBJ1-5, the V gene TRBV7-2, with D maybe TRBD1 (6 bases). The sequenced sample was peripheral blood, obtained in the first trimester of pregnancy. CDR3: CASSFTGSGNQPQHF. CDR3 sequence (DNA): TGTGCCAGCAGCTTTACAGGGTCGGGCAATCAGCCCCAGCATTTT. The complete variable domain, with remaining parts taken from reference TRBV7-2 and TRBJ1-5, reads GAGVSQSPSNKVTEKGKDVELRCDPISGHTALYWYRQSLGQGLEFLIYFQGNSAPDKSGLPSDRFSAERTGGSVSTLTIQRTQQEDSAVYLCASSFTGSGNQPQHFGDGTRLSIL.